These 29 T cell receptor beta chains originate from one sample sequenced in a study of vaccination and CD4 T cells after COVID-19. These receptors are not linked to any known antigen. Treatment defined: 10-day PBMC culture with coronavirus spike peptide pools or control peptides (ViraFEST assay). The Oncomine TCR Beta short-read assay was applied to DNA of cultured CD4+ T cells. TCRdb called the PCR reads again in MiXCR, with one record for every CDR3 protein. The sample gives tens of thousands of distinct CDR3 sequences, 40% to 50% of which show up once; about 19% is in the top ten. The sequencing here drew on CD4+ T cells from blood, cultured in vitro, taken before SARS-CoV-2 vaccination. These receptors all stem from a human donor who received a COVID-19 vaccine.

The CDR3, as DNA: TGTGCCATCCCCAGGGGCCGCTACTATCAGCCCCAGCATTTT. The encoded protein is CAIPRGRYYQPQHF. This chain links TRBV10-3 with TRBJ1-5; D possibly corresponds to TRBD1 (6 bases). With 8 bases removed from V and 5 bases from J, the gap between germline ends came to 16 bases. This CDR3 has 14 amino acids. Germline V lookup: CDR1 ENHRY, CDR2 SYGVKD.

The sample holds a few counts of this clonotype. The rearrangement uses TRBV20-1 and TRBJ2-3; 8 nucleotides line up with TRBD2. The CDR3 loop spans 13 amino acids. In germline, CDR1 is DFQATT, CDR2 SNEGSKA (reference sequence). The J segment lost 1 base and the V segment lost 6 bases, leaving 3 bases of the junction unmatched. The CDR3 here is CSAGGAGTDTQYF. For the CDR3, the DNA is TGCAGTGCCGGGGGGGCCGGCACAGATACGCAGTATTTT.

This sequence joins TRBV2 and TRBJ1-5, with 9 bases that match TRBD1. V trimming: 6 bases; J trimming: 1 base; junction bases outside the gene matches: 4. The germline CDR1 and CDR2 sequences are SNHLY and FYNNEI. The CDR3 totals 15 residues. CDR3 DNA sequence: TGTGCCAGCAGGGTGGACAGGGGAAGCAATCAGCCCCAGCATTTT. Amino acid sequence: CASRVDRGSNQPQHF.

CDR3 in DNA: TGTGCCACCAGTGATCGGACGCCCCGGGGAGATACGCAGTATTTT. The encoded protein is CATSDRTPRGDTQYF. The gene calls are TRBV24-1 and TRBJ2-3, with TRBD2 as a possible D gene (5 bases). This CDR3 is 15 amino acids long. CDR1 is KGHDR and CDR2 is SFDVKD in the germline V gene. Deletions cut 3 bases from V and 5 bases from J, with 14 bases between.

J is TRBJ2-1 and V is TRBV7-3, with 12 bases identical to TRBD2. The CDR3 extends over 17 amino acids. Germline CDR1 reads SGHTA; CDR2 reads FQGTGA. The ends lost 0 bases at V and 9 bases at J; junction bases unmatched: 9. CDR3 sequence (DNA): TGTGCCAGCAGCTTAACTCTTGCTAGCGGGGGGGTTGGTGAGCAGTTCTTC. Translated: CASSLTLASGGVGEQFF.

V is TRBV30 and J is TRBJ2-7, with D possibly matching TRBD1 (5 bases). V gave up 4 bases and J gave up 0 bases, with 13 bases separating them. CDR1 is GTSNPN, CDR2 SVGIG, per germline (reference sequence). This CDR3 has 14 residues. The CDR3 loop reads CAWTLDSNSYEQYF. The CDR3 region has the DNA TGTGCCTGGACCCTAGACAGTAACTCCTACGAGCAGTACTTC.

The V and J genes are TRBV6-1 and TRBJ1-1; TRBD1 might be the D (5 bases). The V and J ends lost 4 bases and 5 bases respectively, with 11 bases between them. Germline V gene lookup returns CDR1 MNHNS and CDR2 SASEGT. The CDR3 runs 13 residues. CDR3 protein: CASSVNWGTEAFF. The CDR3 DNA follows: TGTGCCAGCAGTGTTAACTGGGGGACTGAAGCTTTCTTT.

A few counts support this clonotype. The chain links TRBV20-1 to TRBJ2-5; TRBD1 or TRBD2 may be the D gene (5 bases each). This CDR3 comprises 12 residues. Trimming took off 6 bases at V and 5 bases at J, with 13 bases between the two ends. Germline V lookup: CDR1 DFQATT, CDR2 SNEGSKA (reference sequence). The CDR3 loop is CSAERGVETQYF. The CDR3 bases are TGCAGTGCAGAAAGGGGAGTGGAGACCCAGTACTTC.

This clonotype was found a few times. The V and J genes are TRBV6-5 and TRBJ2-5; maybe TRBD2 (5 bases). Germline assignment: CDR1 MNHEY and CDR2 SVGAGI. V was clipped by 4 bases and J by 5 bases, with 11 bases between them. The CDR3 consists of 13 residues. CDR3 bases: TGTGCCAGCAGTTGGACGGGGTCGGAGACCCAGTACTTC. Translated: CASSWTGSETQYF.

The chain carries TRBV20-1 and TRBJ1-1; no firm D call. The CDR3 sequence is 11 residues long. Germline CDR1 reads DFQATT; CDR2 reads SNEGSKA (reference sequence). The V end lost 6 bases, the J end lost 3 bases, and 8 bases lay between the germline ends. This CDR3 is CSADGHTEAFF. The CDR3 DNA follows: TGCAGTGCCGACGGACACACTGAAGCTTTCTTT.

The chain joins TRBV5-6 to TRBJ1-5, with 8 bases that match TRBD1. From germline, CDR1 is SGHDT and CDR2 YYEEEE. The trim removed 2 bases at V and 6 bases at J, leaving 7 bases unmatched. This CDR3 has 15 residues. For the CDR3, the DNA is TGTGCCAGCAGCTTACGTCGACAGGGGATTCAGCCCCAGCATTTT. Its protein product is CASSLRRQGIQPQHF.

The chain carries TRBV9 and TRBJ1-1; the D is unclear. This CDR3 has 13 residues. Trimming pared 4 bases from V and 5 bases from J, leaving 12 bases between. CDR1 and CDR2 (germline): SGDLS, YYNGEE. This chain's CDR3 is CASSFNRETEAFF. In DNA, the CDR3 is TGTGCCAGCAGCTTTAATCGGGAAACTGAAGCTTTCTTT.

This clonotype was found a few times. This chain uses TRBV2 with TRBJ1-1; TRBD1 is a possible D gene (6 bases). Germline V gene lookup returns CDR1 SNHLY and CDR2 FYNNEI. This CDR3 is built from 12 residues. With 6 bases removed from V and 11 bases from J, the gap between germline ends came to 16 bases. In DNA, the CDR3 is TGTGCCAGCAGGCCTACAGGGAAGCAGGCTTTCTTT. Protein: CASRPTGKQAFF.

The chain links TRBV11-1 to TRBJ2-6; 9 bases are a match to TRBD2. V shed 5 bases and J 4 bases; nucleotides not matched to a gene: 12. This CDR3 is 18 amino acids long. Germline V gene lookup returns CDR1 SGHAT and CDR2 FQDESV (reference sequence). The CDR3: CASSPRLRGGAGANVLTF. CDR3 sequence (DNA): TGTGCCAGCAGCCCCCGTCTCCGCGGGGGGGCGGGGGCCAACGTCCTGACTTTC.

This clonotype was seen more than once but under ten times. CDR3 in DNA: TGTGCCAGTAACGACAGGGAAGGTTATCAGCCCCAGCATTTT. Its protein product is CASNDREGYQPQHF. The gene calls are TRBV19 and TRBJ1-5; 7 nucleotides match TRBD1. The length of the CDR3 is 14 residues. Germline CDR1 LNHDA, CDR2 SQIVND (reference sequence). With V trimmed by 7 bases and J by 5 bases, 8 bases remained unmatched.

CDR3 in amino acids: CASSPRLAGGQEQFF. CDR3 bases: TGTGCCAGCAGCCCCCGACTAGCGGGGGGGCAGGAGCAGTTCTTC. This chain links TRBV7-9 with TRBJ2-1, with 14 bases matching TRBD2. This CDR3 contains 15 residues. J was trimmed by 10 bases and V by 5 bases; bases with no gene match: 7. Germline V gives CDR1 SEHNR, CDR2 FQNEAQ (reference sequence).

The chain couples TRBV7-6 to TRBJ1-4, with D possibly matching TRBD1 (6 bases). The germline V gene has CDR1 SGHVS and CDR2 FNYEAQ. This CDR3 contains 13 residues. Trimming cost V 4 bases and J 10 bases, with 13 bases left between them. This CDR3 reads CASSSGSRGKLFF. The CDR3 DNA reads as TGTGCCAGCAGCTCCGGTAGCAGGGGAAAACTGTTTTTT.

The rearrangement joins TRBV29-1 to TRBJ2-3; TRBD2 aligns across 8 bases. The CDR3 runs 16 residues. Germline CDR1 and CDR2: SQVTM and ANQGSEA. Trimming removed 4 bases from V and 1 base from J; junction bases left unmatched: 10. Written as DNA, the CDR3 is TGCAGCGTTGTAGTTGCGGGGGGCGCCCGCACAGATACGCAGTATTTT. Residues: CSVVVAGGARTDTQYF.

The chain has TRBV5-4 and TRBJ1-6; D may be TRBD1 (5 bases). Germline assignment: CDR1 SGHNT and CDR2 YYREEE (reference sequence). This CDR3 is 17 amino acids long. V lost 3 bases and J 7 bases, leaving 20 bases between the germline ends. CDR3 DNA: TGTGCCAGCAGCTCGACCCGAGGACGGGGGGGGAATTCACCCCTCCACTTT. It encodes CASSSTRGRGGNSPLHF.

This chain joins TRBV12-3 or TRBV12-4 and TRBJ1-1; a possible D gene is TRBD1 (6 bases). The CDR3 totals 13 residues. The V end lost 3 bases, the J end lost 3 bases, and 8 bases lay between the germline ends. The DNA of the CDR3 is TGTGCCAGCAGTTTTACAGGGTACACTGAAGCTTTCTTT. Protein: CASSFTGYTEAFF.

The V call is TRBV20-1, the J call TRBJ1-6, with 7 bases lining up with TRBD1. The CDR3 has 18 amino acids. The junction had 15 bases not matched to a gene; V was cut back by 3 bases and J by 4 bases. Per germline, CDR1 DFQATT and CDR2 SNEGSKA (reference sequence). The DNA of the CDR3 is TGCAGTGCTAGTGATAGACAGGGACAACCGTCTTATAATTCACCCCTCCACTTT. Encoded protein: CSASDRQGQPSYNSPLHF.

This clonotype was counted a few times. This rearrangement joins TRBV7-3 to TRBJ2-6, with a possible D match to TRBD2 (5 bases). Germline V gives CDR1 SGHTA, CDR2 FQGTGA. CDR3 length equals 17 residues. The ends were cut back, 2 bases at V and 2 bases at J, with 13 bases in the middle. The CDR3 DNA follows: TGTGCCAGCAGCTTATTCTTCAGAGGGCCTGGGGCCAACGTCCTGACTTTC. This sequence encodes CASSLFFRGPGANVLTF.

In this sample, this clonotype turned up a few times. V usage is TRBV20-1 and J usage is TRBJ2-3; 11 bases are a match to TRBD2. CDR1 DFQATT and CDR2 SNEGSKA come from the germline V gene (reference sequence). The length of the CDR3 is 15 residues. V gave up 2 bases and J gave up 6 bases; unmatched junction bases: 7. DNA for the CDR3: TGCAGTGCTAGATTATCTAGCGGGGGGATGGATACGCAGTATTTT. Protein: CSARLSSGGMDTQYF.

This clonotype was detected a few times. The chain couples TRBV12-5 to TRBJ2-5; D assignment may be TRBD1 or TRBD2 (5 bases each). Germline loops: CDR1 LGHNT, CDR2 FRNRAP. V was cut by 2 bases and J by 4 bases, with 23 bases left in between. The CDR3 loop spans 18 amino acids. The CDR3 region is CASGLIRDGVVRGETQYF. The CDR3 DNA reads as TGTGCTAGTGGTTTGATTCGGGACGGGGTAGTAAGAGGAGAGACCCAGTACTTC.

The chain links TRBV18 to TRBJ2-7; D is possibly TRBD1 or TRBD2 (5 bases each). CDR1 is KGHSH and CDR2 is LQKENI in the germline V gene. The CDR3 is 15 residues long. V was shortened by 4 bases and J by 6 bases, with 19 bases between the two germline ends. The CDR3 sequence: CASSRPGQGDGEQYF. The CDR3 region has the DNA TGTGCCAGCTCACGCCCGGGGCAGGGTGATGGCGAGCAGTACTTC.

This clonotype was counted between two and nine times. The chain combines TRBV24-1 with TRBJ2-1; TRBD2 matches at 13 bases. The CDR3 spans 16 residues. The germline V gene has CDR1 KGHDR and CDR2 SFDVKD. The ends lost 4 bases at V and 8 bases at J; junction bases unmatched: 7. In DNA, the CDR3 is TGTGCCACCAGTGACTGGACTAGCGGGGGAGTCTATGAGCAGTTCTTC. Residues: CATSDWTSGGVYEQFF.

In this sample, this clonotype turned up a few times. The chain carries TRBV12-5 and TRBJ2-5; D ambiguous. This CDR3 region has 12 residues. Deletions cut 3 bases from V and 3 bases from J, with 5 bases between. Germline lookup yields CDR1 LGHNT and CDR2 FRNRAP. The CDR3 is CASGLEEETQYF. The CDR3 DNA follows: TGTGCTAGTGGTTTAGAAGAAGAGACCCAGTACTTC. Combining the CDR3 with reference TRBV12-5 and TRBJ2-5 gives the whole variable domain DARVTQTPRHKVTEMGQEVTMRCQPILGHNTVFWYRQTMMQGLELLAYFRNRAPLDDSGMPKDRFSAEMPDATLATLKIQPSEPRDSAVYFCASGLEEETQYFGPGTRLLVL.

This clonotype has only a few counts. The chain is built from TRBV6-5 and TRBJ1-5; D is uncertain. This CDR3 is built from 13 residues. The V gene lost 4 bases and the J gene lost 0 bases, with 4 bases spanning the gap. Germline lookup yields CDR1 MNHEY and CDR2 SVGAGI. The CDR3 region has the DNA TGTGCCAGCAGTTCCGATAGCAATCAGCCCCAGCATTTT. It translates to CASSSDSNQPQHF.

This clonotype was found a few times. The chain carries TRBV20-1 and TRBJ2-7; 10 nucleotides align to TRBD1. The ends lost 6 bases at V and 1 base at J; junction bases unmatched: 12. Germline CDR1 DFQATT, CDR2 SNEGSKA (reference sequence). The CDR3 is 16 residues long. CDR3 nucleotide sequence: TGCAGTGCAAGTCCGGGACAGGGGTTGATGTCCTACGAGCAGTACTTC. Translating gives CSASPGQGLMSYEQYF.